A selection of T cell receptor beta chains follows, all from one sample in a study of blood T cell repertoires in COVID-19. The protocol was immunoSEQ multiplex PCR, while the TCRdb copy is restricted to in-frame clones and leaves out a portion. The sample carries roughly 54,000 clones, 85% to 95% recorded once. Input material: peripheral blood. Receptors originate from a man between 50 and 59 years old with acute or convalescent COVID-19. Both conserved end residues are part of each CDR3. Each record gives: V gene, J gene, D gene, clone size, CDR3 DNA, CDR3 protein. A D gene is named only where the DNA matches it firmly. Clone size is shown for a subset of rows, as once, few, many or a class of expanded clone.

v_call: TRBV5-6; j_call: TRBJ1-2; d_call: NA; clone_size: few; cdr3_nt: TGTGCCAGCAGCTTGCGGGGGGGCAATGGCTACACCTTC; cdr3_aa: CASSLRGGNGYTF
v_call: TRBV10-1; j_call: TRBJ1-2; d_call: NA; clone_size: NA; cdr3_nt: TGCGCCAGCAGTGAGTCAGGGGCGTCTGGCTACACCTTC; cdr3_aa: CASSESGASGYTF
v_call: TRBV5-6; j_call: TRBJ2-7; d_call: TRBD2; clone_size: NA; cdr3_nt: TGTGCCAGCAGCACGGGACTAGCGGGCTTAGAGCAGTACTTC; cdr3_aa: CASSTGLAGLEQYF
v_call: TRBV11-3; j_call: TRBJ2-7; d_call: TRBD1; clone_size: NA; cdr3_nt: TGTGCCAGCAGCTTAGATTCCTCTTTGGGACAGGGATCCTACGAGCAGTACTTC; cdr3_aa: CASSLDSSLGQGSYEQYF
v_call: TRBV5-5; j_call: TRBJ1-6; d_call: NA; clone_size: NA; cdr3_nt: TGTGCCAGCAGCTTGGATAATTATTCACCCCTCCACTTT; cdr3_aa: CASSLDNYSPLHF
v_call: TRBV7-9; j_call: TRBJ2-1; d_call: TRBD2; clone_size: NA; cdr3_nt: TGTGCCAGCAGCTTAGTTGGGACTAGCGACTCCTACAATGAGCAGTTCTTC; cdr3_aa: CASSLVGTSDSYNEQFF
v_call: TRBV24-1; j_call: TRBJ2-6; d_call: NA; clone_size: NA; cdr3_nt: TGTGCCACCAGTGATTCCACTCCGGGGGGGGCCAACGTCCTGACTTTC; cdr3_aa: CATSDSTPGGANVLTF
v_call: TRBV10-1; j_call: TRBJ1-1; d_call: TRBD1; clone_size: NA; cdr3_nt: TGCGCCAGCAGAGCCGGGACAGGGCGGACTGAAGCTTTCTTT; cdr3_aa: CASRAGTGRTEAFF
v_call: TRBV6-2/TRBV6-3; j_call: TRBJ2-5; d_call: NA; clone_size: once; cdr3_nt: TGTGCCAGCAGTTACGGAGGGTTGATCCAAGAGACCCAGTACTTC; cdr3_aa: CASSYGGLIQETQYF
v_call: TRBV7-2; j_call: TRBJ2-3; d_call: TRBD2; clone_size: NA; cdr3_nt: TGTGCCAGCCGAAACCGAGAGCGGGAGGCAGATACGCAGTATTTT; cdr3_aa: CASRNREREADTQYF
v_call: TRBV3-1/TRBV3-2; j_call: TRBJ2-7; d_call: TRBD2; clone_size: NA; cdr3_nt: TGTGCCAGCAGCCGAACACAAGTAGCGGGAGAGGCGCAGTACTTC; cdr3_aa: CASSRTQVAGEAQYF
v_call: TRBV5-5; j_call: TRBJ2-5; d_call: TRBD2; clone_size: NA; cdr3_nt: TGTGCCAGCAGCACGGGACTAGCGGGAGACGAGACCCAGTACTTC; cdr3_aa: CASSTGLAGDETQYF
v_call: TRBV3-1/TRBV3-2; j_call: TRBJ2-5; d_call: NA; clone_size: NA; cdr3_nt: TGTGCCAGCAGCCGGACTCCAAAAGGGACCCAGTACTTC; cdr3_aa: CASSRTPKGTQYF
v_call: TRBV20-1; j_call: TRBJ1-4; d_call: NA; clone_size: NA; cdr3_nt: TGCAGCGCTCGGAGGCAGGAAAAACTGTTTTTT; cdr3_aa: CSARRQEKLFF
v_call: TRBV20-1; j_call: TRBJ2-3; d_call: TRBD2; clone_size: NA; cdr3_nt: TGCAGTGCTAGTTCACCCTCGAACGGGAGGGGAGGCACAGATACGCAGTATTTT; cdr3_aa: CSASSPSNGRGGTDTQYF
v_call: TRBV5-1; j_call: TRBJ2-3; d_call: NA; clone_size: NA; cdr3_nt: TGCGCCAGCAGCTTGGCTCTAGCTGGAGATACGCAGTATTTT; cdr3_aa: CASSLALAGDTQYF
v_call: TRBV9; j_call: TRBJ2-7; d_call: TRBD1; clone_size: NA; cdr3_nt: TGTGCCAGCAGCACCCATACAGGGGAGACCTACGAGCAGTACTTC; cdr3_aa: CASSTHTGETYEQYF
v_call: TRBV27; j_call: TRBJ2-1; d_call: NA; clone_size: NA; cdr3_nt: TGTGCCAGCAGGGAAAGGACAACCTACAATGAGCAGTTCTTC; cdr3_aa: CASRERTTYNEQFF
v_call: TRBV7-8; j_call: TRBJ2-5; d_call: TRBD2; clone_size: NA; cdr3_nt: TGTGCCAGCAGCTCCCATGCCGGGACTAGCGAGGGAGAGACCCAGTACTTC; cdr3_aa: CASSSHAGTSEGETQYF
v_call: TRBV5-1; j_call: TRBJ2-2; d_call: TRBD1; clone_size: NA; cdr3_nt: TGCGCCAGCAGCTTGAAGACAGGGGGTGACACCGGGGAGCTGTTTTTT; cdr3_aa: CASSLKTGGDTGELFF
v_call: TRBV6-1; j_call: TRBJ2-1; d_call: NA; clone_size: once; cdr3_nt: TGTGCCAGCAGTGACCATCTTAGGCAGTTCTTC; cdr3_aa: CASSDHLRQFF
v_call: TRBV2; j_call: TRBJ2-3; d_call: TRBD1; clone_size: NA; cdr3_nt: TGTGCCAGCAGTCGGCAGGGGGCTGGTGTCGGCACAGATACGCAGTATTTT; cdr3_aa: CASSRQGAGVGTDTQYF
v_call: TRBV5-1; j_call: TRBJ1-1; d_call: NA; clone_size: NA; cdr3_nt: TGCGCCAGCGGTGAATCCATCCCGGGGGAAGCTTTCTTT; cdr3_aa: CASGESIPGEAFF
v_call: TRBV10-3; j_call: TRBJ1-1; d_call: NA; clone_size: NA; cdr3_nt: TGTGCCATCAGTCCGGGACTCCTTAGCGCGAACACTGAAGCTTTCTTT; cdr3_aa: CAISPGLLSANTEAFF
v_call: TRBV6-5; j_call: TRBJ2-1; d_call: NA; clone_size: NA; cdr3_nt: TGTGCCAGCAGTTCCCCCGGAGCCTACAATGAGCAGTTCTTC; cdr3_aa: CASSSPGAYNEQFF
v_call: TRBV30; j_call: TRBJ2-5; d_call: NA; clone_size: NA; cdr3_nt: TGTGCCTGGAGTGTTGTGTCAGGGTTTGGAGAGACCCAGTACTTC; cdr3_aa: CAWSVVSGFGETQYF
v_call: TRBV11-3; j_call: TRBJ2-1; d_call: TRBD1; clone_size: NA; cdr3_nt: TGTGCCAGCAGCTCCAGAAGGACAGGGGATACGCGCAATGAGCAGTTCTTC; cdr3_aa: CASSSRRTGDTRNEQFF
v_call: TRBV24-1; j_call: TRBJ2-5; d_call: TRBD2; clone_size: few; cdr3_nt: TGTGCCACCAGTCCCCCTGGCGGGAGGGATCTCCAAGAGACCCAGTACTTC; cdr3_aa: CATSPPGGRDLQETQYF
v_call: TRBV30; j_call: TRBJ1-2; d_call: TRBD1; clone_size: NA; cdr3_nt: TGTGCCTGGAGTGAAAGACAGGGAATAGGTTATGGCTACACCTTC; cdr3_aa: CAWSERQGIGYGYTF
v_call: TRBV5-1; j_call: TRBJ1-4; d_call: NA; clone_size: once; cdr3_nt: TGCGCCAGCAGCAGGAGACAGTGGGGTAATGAAAAACTGTTTTTT; cdr3_aa: CASSRRQWGNEKLFF
v_call: TRBV30; j_call: TRBJ1-3; d_call: NA; clone_size: once; cdr3_nt: TGTGCCTGGAGCCGTACCGGCTCTGGAAACACCATATATTTT; cdr3_aa: CAWSRTGSGNTIYF
v_call: TRBV19; j_call: TRBJ2-7; d_call: TRBD1; clone_size: NA; cdr3_nt: TGTGCCAGTAGCAGGGACAGGGGCTACGAGCAGTACTTC; cdr3_aa: CASSRDRGYEQYF
v_call: TRBV25-1; j_call: TRBJ2-3; d_call: NA; clone_size: NA; cdr3_nt: TGTGCCAGCAGTGAATATGGGGGCAGGACAGATACGCAGTATTTT; cdr3_aa: CASSEYGGRTDTQYF
v_call: TRBV5-4; j_call: TRBJ2-3; d_call: NA; clone_size: NA; cdr3_nt: TGTGCCAGCAGCTACCCCGGGACTCCTAGAACAGATACGCAGTATTTT; cdr3_aa: CASSYPGTPRTDTQYF
v_call: TRBV5-1; j_call: TRBJ2-7; d_call: TRBD2; clone_size: NA; cdr3_nt: TGCGCCAGCAGCGGACTAGCGGGAGGGCCGTACGAGCAGTACTTC; cdr3_aa: CASSGLAGGPYEQYF
v_call: TRBV6-5; j_call: TRBJ1-4; d_call: NA; clone_size: NA; cdr3_nt: TGTGCCAGCAGTTACTCGTCAGGGGTCAATGAAAAACTGTTTTTT; cdr3_aa: CASSYSSGVNEKLFF
v_call: TRBV3-1/TRBV3-2; j_call: TRBJ2-3; d_call: TRBD1; clone_size: NA; cdr3_nt: TGTGCCAGCAGCCACAGGGGGGATACGCAGTATTTT; cdr3_aa: CASSHRGDTQYF